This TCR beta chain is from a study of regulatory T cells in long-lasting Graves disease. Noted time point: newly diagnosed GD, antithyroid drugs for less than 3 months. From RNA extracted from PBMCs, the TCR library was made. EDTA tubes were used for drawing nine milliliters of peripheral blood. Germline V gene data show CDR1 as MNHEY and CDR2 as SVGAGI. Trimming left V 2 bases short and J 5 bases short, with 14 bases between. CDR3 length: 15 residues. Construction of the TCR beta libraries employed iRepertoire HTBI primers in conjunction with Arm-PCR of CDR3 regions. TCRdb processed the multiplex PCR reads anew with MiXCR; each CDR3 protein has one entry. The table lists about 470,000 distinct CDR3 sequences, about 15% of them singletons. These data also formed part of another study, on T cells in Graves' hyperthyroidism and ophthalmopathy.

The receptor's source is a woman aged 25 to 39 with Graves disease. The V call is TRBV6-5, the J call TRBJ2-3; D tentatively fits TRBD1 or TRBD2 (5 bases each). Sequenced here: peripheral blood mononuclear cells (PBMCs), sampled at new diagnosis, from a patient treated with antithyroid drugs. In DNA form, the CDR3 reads TGTGCCAGCAGTTACAGGGCAGGGAGAGGAGATACGCAGTATTTT. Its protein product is CASSYRAGRGDTQYF.